This T cell receptor beta chain was recovered during a study of blood T cell repertoires in COVID-19. Looking at the study overall: Material from acute and convalescent COVID-19 was sourced from the United States, Italy and Spain.

TCRdb's table, derived via immunoSEQ multiplex PCR, lists solely in-frame clones and lacks some. Of about 120,000 clones in the sample, 78% were seen once. The V end lost 3 bases, the J end lost 8 bases, and 13 bases lay between the germline ends. This CDR3 is 13 amino acids long. The V gene's germline CDR1 is MGHDK and CDR2 SYGVNS. The receptor was derived from a man in his sixties or seventies with acute or convalescent COVID-19. The V gene is TRBV25-1, the J gene TRBJ1-2; D ambiguous. Sequencing was performed on peripheral blood. The CDR3 is CASSETQARGYTF. In nucleotides, the CDR3 is TGTGCCAGCAGTGAGACTCAAGCGCGGGGCTACACCTTC.